These 27 T cell receptor beta chains were sequenced from one sample in a study of T cells in Graves' hyperthyroidism and ophthalmopathy. RNA transcripts were the template for amplifying TCR beta CDR3 regions. TCR CDR3 underwent first-round RT-PCR with the HTBI primer set. Each CDR3 protein gets one entry after TCRdb re-called the multiplex PCR reads with MiXCR. The data contain 300,000 to 450,000 distinct CDR3 sequences, over 11% of them seen just once; the ten biggest clones take up 11%. Material: blood. The receptors stem from a woman in her sixties with Graves' hyperthyroidism.

This clonotype occurred many times. The chain carries TRBV3-1 and TRBJ2-2; D not resolved. The V gene lost 3 bases and the J gene lost 1 base, with 6 bases spanning the gap. This CDR3 is built from 14 residues. Per germline, CDR1 LGHDT and CDR2 YNNKEL (reference sequence). CDR3: CASSHSGNTGELFF. The DNA of the CDR3 is TGTGCCAGCAGCCACTCAGGGAACACCGGGGAGCTGTTTTTT.

This clonotype was detected many times. This chain uses TRBV29-1 with TRBJ2-3; 7 bases align to TRBD1. The CDR3 is made up of 16 amino acids. The germline V gene has CDR1 SQVTM and CDR2 ANQGSEA. The J segment lost 7 bases and the V segment lost 5 bases, leaving 18 bases of the junction unmatched. The DNA for the CDR3 is TGCAGCGTTCGTGGCTGGACAGGCGATTACCAGCATACGCAGTATTTT. Translation: CSVRGWTGDYQHTQYF.

This clonotype was seen a handful of times. J is TRBJ1-1 and V is TRBV7-9; 10 bases are a match to TRBD1. CDR1 SEHNR and CDR2 FQNEAQ come from the germline V gene (reference sequence). J lost 4 bases, V lost 6 bases, and 14 bases had no gene match. The CDR3 covers 17 residues. The CDR3 sequence: CASRSRMDRGSGTEAFF. The DNA for the CDR3 is TGTGCCAGCAGATCCCGGATGGACAGGGGGTCGGGCACTGAAGCTTTCTTT.

The V call is TRBV24-1, the J call TRBJ1-2; 7 bases are shared with TRBD1. Germline V gene data show CDR1 as KGHDR and CDR2 as SFDVKD. V gave up 4 bases and J gave up 4 bases; unmatched junction bases: 2. CDR3 length: 13 amino acids. The CDR3: CATSEGQFYGYTF. In nucleotides, the CDR3 is TGTGCCACCAGTGAGGGACAGTTCTATGGCTACACCTTC.

The V call is TRBV19, the J call TRBJ2-7; D may be TRBD1 (5 bases). Germline V gene lookup returns CDR1 LNHDA and CDR2 SQIVND (reference sequence). This CDR3 has 11 amino acids. V lost 2 bases, J lost 6 bases, and 5 bases lay in between. The CDR3 coding sequence is TGTGCCAGTAGTATAAGGGGCGAGCAGTACTTC. This codes for CASSIRGEQYF.

In this sample, this clonotype turned up many times. The chain has TRBV20-1 and TRBJ1-2; D is uncertain. This CDR3 has 10 residues. Germline CDR1 DFQATT, CDR2 SNEGSKA (reference sequence). V was trimmed by 4 bases and J by 8 bases, leaving 8 bases between them. The CDR3 is CSANRGGYTF. The CDR3 DNA is TGCAGTGCTAACCGGGGAGGCTACACCTTC.

For this clonotype: Being one base from a much bigger clone, this may be a read error. The chain has TRBV5-4 and TRBJ2-1; D may be TRBD1 (6 bases). Trimming pared 3 bases from V and 8 bases from J, leaving 12 bases between. The CDR3 sequence is 13 residues long. Germline V gene lookup returns CDR1 SGHNT and CDR2 YYREEE (reference sequence). As DNA, the CDR3 is TGTGCCAGCAGCTCACAGGGTTCCGATGAGCAGTTCTTC. Translation gives CASSSQGSDEQFF.

The chain employs TRBV5-5 and TRBJ2-7; D gene ambiguous. From germline, CDR1 is SGHKS and CDR2 YYEKEE (reference sequence). This CDR3 comprises 11 residues. V gave up 4 bases and J gave up 3 bases, with 5 bases separating them. The CDR3 DNA reads TGTGCCAGCAGCAAGGACTACGAGCAGTACTTC. It encodes CASSKDYEQYF.

The chain combines TRBV9 with TRBJ2-3; TRBD1 matches 9 bases. The CDR3 has 14 residues. V lost 5 bases and J lost 6; bases outside the gene matches: 7. Germline values: CDR1 SGDLS, CDR2 YYNGEE. The CDR3 region has the DNA TGTGCCAGCAGTCGGACAGGGGACAGCGATACGCAGTATTTT. Its protein is CASSRTGDSDTQYF.

This clonotype has ten or more counts. The J gene is TRBJ2-5, the V gene TRBV7-9, with D perhaps matching TRBD1 (6 bases). Germline CDR1 SEHNR, CDR2 FQNEAQ (reference sequence). The CDR3 runs 16 residues. With 0 bases removed from V and 5 bases from J, the gap between germline ends came to 16 bases. CDR3 DNA: TGTGCCAGCAGCTTAGCGGGGGCGACCGACGGGGAGACCCAGTACTTC. It encodes CASSLAGATDGETQYF.

This clonotype has at least ten counts. The chain combines TRBV2 with TRBJ2-7; weak D call: TRBD1 (5 bases). Trimming cost V 4 bases and J 3 bases, with 7 bases left between them. Germline loops: CDR1 SNHLY, CDR2 FYNNEI. This CDR3 contains 12 residues. CDR3 amino acids: CASSGQGYEQYF. The CDR3 DNA reads TGTGCCAGCAGTGGGCAGGGCTACGAGCAGTACTTC.

V and J are TRBV29-1 and TRBJ2-7, with D tentatively TRBD1 (6 bases). This CDR3 is built from 12 residues. Germline-derived CDR1 and CDR2 are SQVTM and ANQGSEA. Trimming left V 3 bases short and J 4 bases short, with 10 bases between. The CDR3 here is CSVEDRDYEQYF. In DNA, the CDR3 is TGCAGCGTTGAGGACAGAGATTACGAGCAGTACTTC.

The CDR3: CATSGVLAGSYNEQFF. In DNA form, the CDR3 reads TGTGCCACCAGCGGAGTACTAGCGGGATCCTACAATGAGCAGTTCTTC. The rearrangement links TRBV24-1 to TRBJ2-1; 10 bases map to TRBD2. Trimming cost V 7 bases and J 1 base; bases outside gene matches: 6. CDR3 length: 16 residues. Germline V gene data show CDR1 as KGHDR and CDR2 as SFDVKD.

Turning to this clonotype: One base away lies a much larger clone, so this may be a sequencing read error. This sequence joins TRBV7-2 and TRBJ2-1, with 7 bases aligning to TRBD2. This CDR3 is built from 18 residues. Trimming removed 4 bases from V and 4 bases from J; junction bases left unmatched: 16. Per germline, CDR1 SGHTA and CDR2 FQGNSA. The CDR3 nucleotides are TGTGCCAGCAGCTCCGGAGGGACTGGCGGGAGTTCGTACAATGAGCAGTTCTTC. It translates to CASSSGGTGGSSYNEQFF.

This clonotype appeared many times. This sequence joins TRBV20-1 and TRBJ2-7; D might be TRBD2 (6 bases). The CDR3 spans 12 residues. Looked up from germline, CDR1 is DFQATT and CDR2 is SNEGSKA (reference sequence). V lost 4 bases, J lost 5 bases, and 12 bases lay in between. This chain's CDR3 is CSANGAGNEQYF. The CDR3 DNA is TGCAGTGCTAACGGGGCGGGGAACGAGCAGTACTTC.

This clonotype was recorded at least ten times. V gene TRBV27 combines with J gene TRBJ1-2; TRBD1 matches at 8 bases. V lost 5 bases to trimming and J lost 5 bases; unmatched junction nucleotides: 10. The CDR3 totals 15 residues. Germline lookup yields CDR1 MNHEY and CDR2 SMNVEV (reference sequence). The CDR3 loop is CASSPSDRAAYGYTF. DNA of the CDR3: TGTGCCAGCAGTCCTTCGGACAGGGCAGCTTATGGCTACACCTTC.

The CDR3 protein is CASRSPSGSPDTQYF. The CDR3 DNA reads TGTGCCAGCAGGTCCCCGAGCGGGAGCCCAGATACGCAGTATTTT. The rearrangement links TRBV28 to TRBJ2-3, with 8 nucleotides matching TRBD2. The CDR3 covers 15 residues. The V and J ends lost 6 bases and 4 bases, in that order; junction bases with no gene match: 9. CDR1 is MDHEN, CDR2 SYDVKM, per germline. Full variable domain (rest looked up from reference TRBV28 and TRBJ2-3): DVKVTQSSRYLVKRTGEKVFLECVQDMDHENMFWYRQDPGLGLRLIYFSYDVKMKEKGDIPEGYSVSREKKERFSLILESASTNQTSMYLCASRSPSGSPDTQYFGPGTRLTVL.

This clonotype was observed a handful of times. The chain links TRBV30 to TRBJ2-5; D not resolved. This CDR3 spans 13 amino acids. CDR1 is GTSNPN, CDR2 SVGIG, per germline (reference sequence). Trimming took 0 bases from V and 2 from J, leaving 7 bases between them. CDR3 nucleotide sequence: TGTGCCTGGAGTGTAGGCACTCAAGAGACCCAGTACTTC. Its translation: CAWSVGTQETQYF.

This sequence joins TRBV6-6 and TRBJ2-1; 10 bases match TRBD2. CDR1 MNHNY and CDR2 SVGAGI come from the germline V gene (reference sequence). CDR3 length: 16 amino acids. The ends lost 0 bases at V and 4 bases at J; junction bases unmatched: 3. The CDR3 DNA reads TGTGCCAGCAGTTACTCGACTAGCGGGCAGTACAATGAGCAGTTCTTC. Translating it yields CASSYSTSGQYNEQFF.

Many counts were recorded for this clonotype. The CDR3 sequence is CASSQGSLSYNEQFF. The CDR3 DNA follows: TGTGCCAGCAGCCAAGGTTCTCTGTCCTACAATGAGCAGTTCTTC. V is TRBV3-1 and J is TRBJ2-1; unclear D gene. Germline V gives CDR1 LGHDT, CDR2 YNNKEL (reference sequence). V was pared by 1 base and J by 1 base, with 8 bases between. There are 15 residues in the CDR3.

The CDR3 DNA reads TGCAGTGCCCTAACGTCATCTGGGGCCAACGTCCTGACTTTC. Amino acid sequence: CSALTSSGANVLTF. V and J are TRBV20-1 and TRBJ2-6; D is uncertain. The CDR3 totals 14 residues. The V end lost 6 bases, the J end lost 1 base, and 10 bases lay between the germline ends. Germline V gives CDR1 DFQATT, CDR2 SNEGSKA (reference sequence).

This clonotype was recorded many times. The V gene is TRBV2, the J gene TRBJ2-3, with D tentatively TRBD1 or TRBD2 (5 bases each). The V end lost 6 bases, the J end lost 5 bases, and 15 bases lay between the germline ends. Looked up from germline, CDR1 is SNHLY and CDR2 is FYNNEI. The CDR3 spans 14 residues. The DNA for the CDR3 is TGTGCCAGCAGAGCCTTTAGTGGGGGAGATACGCAGTATTTT. It yields the protein CASRAFSGGDTQYF.

This clonotype was seen repeatedly, ten times or more. The V and J genes are TRBV7-2 and TRBJ2-1; possibly TRBD2 for D (6 bases). The ends were cut back, 6 bases at V and 0 bases at J, with 12 bases in the middle. Germline values: CDR1 SGHTA, CDR2 FQGNSA. CDR3 size: 15 residues. The CDR3 DNA is TGTGCCAGCAGGTGGGACTTGAGCTCCTACAATGAGCAGTTCTTC. Amino acids: CASRWDLSSYNEQFF.

This clonotype showed up many times. This sequence joins TRBV18 and TRBJ1-1; D possibly corresponds to TRBD1 (6 bases). V was pared by 5 bases and J by 2 bases, with 21 bases between. Per the germline V gene, CDR1 is KGHSH and CDR2 is LQKENI. CDR3 length equals 17 residues. In nucleotides, the CDR3 is TGTGCCAGCTCAAGTCGTTCCATGACAGGCAAAAACACTGAAGCTTTCTTT. This gives the protein CASSSRSMTGKNTEAFF.

The chain uses TRBV24-1 and TRBJ2-4, with 7 positions matching TRBD1. With 9 bases clipped from V and 5 bases from J, the junction kept 9 bases outside the gene matches. The length of the CDR3 is 14 residues. Per the germline V gene, CDR1 is KGHDR and CDR2 is SFDVKD. This CDR3 is CATSRAQGENIQYF. The CDR3 DNA follows: TGTGCCACCTCCAGGGCGCAGGGGGAAAACATTCAGTACTTC.

This clonotype was seen at least ten times. This rearrangement joins TRBV28 to TRBJ1-2; 9 positions agree with TRBD1. Germline V lookup: CDR1 MDHEN, CDR2 SYDVKM. The CDR3 has 15 residues. The trim removed 3 bases at V and 6 bases at J, leaving 8 bases unmatched. CDR3 protein: CASSLPWTGEHGYTF. DNA of the CDR3: TGTGCCAGCAGTTTGCCCTGGACAGGGGAGCATGGCTACACCTTC.

V gene TRBV6-5 combines with J gene TRBJ2-3; D call uncertain. The ends were cut back, 2 bases at V and 6 bases at J, with 6 bases in the middle. The CDR3 covers 12 residues. Per the germline V gene, CDR1 is MNHEY and CDR2 is SVGAGI. The CDR3 DNA reads TGTGCCAGCAGTTACCTCGGGGATACGCAGTATTTT. Its translation is CASSYLGDTQYF.